Sequencing of this TCR beta chain was carried out in a study of blood T cell repertoires in COVID-19. The length of the CDR3 is 15 residues. Trimming removed 7 bases at V and 0 bases at J, with 13 bases between. CDR1 MNHEY and CDR2 SVGAGI come from the germline V gene. Seattle participants joined during active infection and were tracked over time. Data came from immunoSEQ multiplex PCR; TCRdb stores just in-frame clones and leaves some out. In the table there are about 390,000 clones, about 89% of which are singletons. The specimen sequenced was peripheral blood. This clonotype was sampled from a woman in her sixties with COVID-19, enrolled during active disease. The gene calls are TRBV6-5 and TRBJ1-5; no definite D call. The CDR3 sequence: CASTPGVYSNQPQHF. The CDR3 coding sequence is TGTGCCAGCACCCCCGGGGTCTATAGCAATCAGCCCCAGCATTTT.